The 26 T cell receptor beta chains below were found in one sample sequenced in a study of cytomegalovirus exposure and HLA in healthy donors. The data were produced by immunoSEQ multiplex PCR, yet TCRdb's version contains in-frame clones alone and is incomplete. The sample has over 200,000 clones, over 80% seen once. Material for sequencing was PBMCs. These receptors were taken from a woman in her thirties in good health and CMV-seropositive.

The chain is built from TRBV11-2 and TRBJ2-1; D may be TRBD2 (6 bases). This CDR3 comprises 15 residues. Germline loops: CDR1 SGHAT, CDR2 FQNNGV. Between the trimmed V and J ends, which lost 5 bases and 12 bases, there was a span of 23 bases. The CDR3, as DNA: TGTGCCAGCAGCCCACGACGGGGGTCCGGGGATTGGCAGTTCTTC. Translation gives CASSPRRGSGDWQFF.

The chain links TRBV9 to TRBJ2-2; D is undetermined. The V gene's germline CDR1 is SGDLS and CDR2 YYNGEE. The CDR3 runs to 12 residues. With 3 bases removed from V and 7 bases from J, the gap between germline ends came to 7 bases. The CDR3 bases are TGTGCCAGCAGCGGTACCTTCGGGGAGCTGTTTTTT. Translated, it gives CASSGTFGELFF.

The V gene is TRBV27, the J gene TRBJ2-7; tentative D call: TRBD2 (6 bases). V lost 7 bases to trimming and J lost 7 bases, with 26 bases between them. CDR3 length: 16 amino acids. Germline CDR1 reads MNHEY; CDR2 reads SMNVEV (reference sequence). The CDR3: CASTIRGPGQRGEQYF. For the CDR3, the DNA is TGTGCCAGCACCATCAGAGGACCGGGGCAACGGGGGGAGCAGTACTTC.

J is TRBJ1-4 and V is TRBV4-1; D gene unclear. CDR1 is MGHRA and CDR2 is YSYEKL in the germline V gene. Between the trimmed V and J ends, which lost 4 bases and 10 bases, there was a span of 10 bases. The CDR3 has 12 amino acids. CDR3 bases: TGCGCCAGCAGCCTCGCCGGTGGAAAACTGTTTTTT. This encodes CASSLAGGKLFF.

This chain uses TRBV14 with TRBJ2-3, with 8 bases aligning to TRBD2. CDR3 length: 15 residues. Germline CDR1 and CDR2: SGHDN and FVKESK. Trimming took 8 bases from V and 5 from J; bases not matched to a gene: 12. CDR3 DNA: TGTGCCAGCGCCCCCCGGGCGGGAGGAGGAGATACGCAGTATTTT. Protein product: CASAPRAGGGDTQYF.

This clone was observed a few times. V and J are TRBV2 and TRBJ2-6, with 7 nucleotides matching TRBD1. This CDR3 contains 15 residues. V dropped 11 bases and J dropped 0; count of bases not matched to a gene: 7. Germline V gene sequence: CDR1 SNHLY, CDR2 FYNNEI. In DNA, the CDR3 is TGTGCCCTTCTACAGGGGAGCTCTGGGGCCAACGTCCTGACTTTC. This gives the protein CALLQGSSGANVLTF.

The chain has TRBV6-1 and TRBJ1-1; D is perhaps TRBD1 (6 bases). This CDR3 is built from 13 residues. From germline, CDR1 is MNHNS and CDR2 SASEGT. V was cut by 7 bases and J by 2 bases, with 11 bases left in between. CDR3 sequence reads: CASNVQGNTEAFF. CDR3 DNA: TGTGCCAGCAATGTACAGGGTAACACTGAAGCTTTCTTT.

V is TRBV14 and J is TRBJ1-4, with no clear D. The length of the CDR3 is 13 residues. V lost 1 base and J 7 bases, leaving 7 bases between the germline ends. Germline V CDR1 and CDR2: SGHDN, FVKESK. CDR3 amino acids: CASSQVTAEKLFF. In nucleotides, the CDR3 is TGTGCCAGCAGCCAAGTAACTGCTGAAAAACTGTTTTTT.

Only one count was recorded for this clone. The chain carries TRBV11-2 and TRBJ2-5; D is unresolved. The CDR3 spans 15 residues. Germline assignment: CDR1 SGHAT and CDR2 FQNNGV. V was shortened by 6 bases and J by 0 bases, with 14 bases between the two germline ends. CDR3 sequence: CASSFDGLYQETQYF. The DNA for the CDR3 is TGTGCCAGCAGTTTTGACGGCCTGTACCAAGAGACCCAGTACTTC.

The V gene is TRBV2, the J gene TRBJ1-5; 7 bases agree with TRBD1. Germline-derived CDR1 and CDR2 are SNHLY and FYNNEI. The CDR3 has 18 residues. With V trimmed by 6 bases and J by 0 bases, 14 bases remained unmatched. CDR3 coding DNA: TGTGCCAGCAGGGATACGACAGGGTCCGTTTATAGCAATCAGCCCCAGCATTTT. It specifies CASRDTTGSVYSNQPQHF.

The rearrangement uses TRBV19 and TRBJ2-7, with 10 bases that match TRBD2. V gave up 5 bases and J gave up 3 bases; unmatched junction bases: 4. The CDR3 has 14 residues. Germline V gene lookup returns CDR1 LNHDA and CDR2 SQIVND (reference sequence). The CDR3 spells CASSSASGSYEQYF. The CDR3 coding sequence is TGTGCCAGTAGTTCGGCTAGCGGGAGCTACGAGCAGTACTTC. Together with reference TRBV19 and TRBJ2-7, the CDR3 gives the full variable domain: DGGITQSPKYLFRKEGQNVTLSCEQNLNHDAMYWYRQDPGQGLRLIYYSQIVNDFQKGDIAEGYSVSREKKESFPLTVTSAQKNPTAFYLCASSSASGSYEQYFGPGTRLTVT.

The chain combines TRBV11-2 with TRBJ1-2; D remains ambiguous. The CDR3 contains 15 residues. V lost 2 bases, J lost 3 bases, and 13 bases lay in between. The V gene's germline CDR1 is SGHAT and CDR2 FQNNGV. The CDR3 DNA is TGTGCCAGCAGCTTAAATTTTAACACACACTATGGCTACACCTTC. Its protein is CASSLNFNTHYGYTF.

DNA of the CDR3: TGTGCCAGCAGCCCCTCGGGGGCTGAAAAACTGTTTTTT. This codes for CASSPSGAEKLFF. The chain employs TRBV27 and TRBJ1-4, with D possibly TRBD1 on 6 matching bases. Trimming cost V 6 bases and J 7 bases, with 12 bases left between them. Germline V lookup: CDR1 MNHEY, CDR2 SMNVEV (reference sequence). There are 13 residues in the CDR3.

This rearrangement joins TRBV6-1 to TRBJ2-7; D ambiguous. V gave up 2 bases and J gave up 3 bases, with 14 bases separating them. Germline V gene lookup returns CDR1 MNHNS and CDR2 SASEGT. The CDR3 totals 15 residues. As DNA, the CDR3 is TGTGCCAGCAGTGAATATGGGGTGCTGGACTACGAGCAGTACTTC. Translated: CASSEYGVLDYEQYF.

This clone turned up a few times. CDR3 nucleotides: TGTGCCAGCACCAACAGGGGTGAAGCTTTCTTT. Translating gives CASTNRGEAFF. The J gene is TRBJ1-1, the V gene TRBV11-3; 7 nucleotides line up with TRBD1. Unmatched junction bases numbered 3, after V lost 7 bases and J lost 7 bases. This CDR3 has 11 residues. The V gene's germline CDR1 is SGHNT and CDR2 YENEEA.

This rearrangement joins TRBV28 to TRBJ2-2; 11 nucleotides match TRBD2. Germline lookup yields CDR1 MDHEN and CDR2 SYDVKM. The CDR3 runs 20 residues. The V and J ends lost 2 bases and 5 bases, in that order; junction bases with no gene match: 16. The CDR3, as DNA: TGTGCCAGCAGTTTAAATGTAGCGGGAGGGGGACTAGCAGGGACCGGGGAGCTGTTTTTT. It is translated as CASSLNVAGGGLAGTGELFF. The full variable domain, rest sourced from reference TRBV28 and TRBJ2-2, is DVKVTQSSRYLVKRTGEKVFLECVQDMDHENMFWYRQDPGLGLRLIYFSYDVKMKEKGDIPEGYSVSREKKERFSLILESASTNQTSMYLCASSLNVAGGGLAGTGELFFGEGSRLTVL.

CDR3 DNA sequence: TGTGCCAGCAGTGGTCACGGTGGGAATGAGCAGTTCTTC. Protein sequence: CASSGHGGNEQFF. V is TRBV25-1 and J is TRBJ2-1, with unresolved D. The CDR3 runs 13 residues. Germline V gene sequence: CDR1 MGHDK, CDR2 SYGVNS. V was trimmed by 4 bases and J by 7 bases, leaving 11 bases between them.

In nucleotides, the CDR3 is TGCGCCAGCAGCCGGGCTAGCGGGAGTATGGGGACCCAGTACTTC. It specifies CASSRASGSMGTQYF. The chain carries TRBV5-1 and TRBJ2-5, with TRBD2 matching over 10 bases. V was clipped by 4 bases and J by 7 bases; unmatched bases: 10. Germline CDR1 is SGHRS and CDR2 is YFSETQ. There are 15 residues in the CDR3.

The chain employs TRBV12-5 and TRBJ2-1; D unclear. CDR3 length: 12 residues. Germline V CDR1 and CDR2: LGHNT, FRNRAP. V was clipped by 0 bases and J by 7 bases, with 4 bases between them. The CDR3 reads CASGLVRNEQFF. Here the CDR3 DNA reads TGTGCTAGTGGTTTGGTTAGGAATGAGCAGTTCTTC.

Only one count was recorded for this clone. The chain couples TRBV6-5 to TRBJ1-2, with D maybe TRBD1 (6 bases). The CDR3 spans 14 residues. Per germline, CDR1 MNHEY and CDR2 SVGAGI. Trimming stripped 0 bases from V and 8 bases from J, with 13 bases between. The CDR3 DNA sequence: TGTGCCAGCAGTTACTCAGGATCAACAGGGGGCTACACCTTC. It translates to CASSYSGSTGGYTF.

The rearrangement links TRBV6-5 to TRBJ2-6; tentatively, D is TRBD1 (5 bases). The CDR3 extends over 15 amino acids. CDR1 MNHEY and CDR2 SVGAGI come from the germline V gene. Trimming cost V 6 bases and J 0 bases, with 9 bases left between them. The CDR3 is CASSRQFSGANVLTF. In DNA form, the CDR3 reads TGTGCCAGCAGCCGACAGTTCTCTGGGGCCAACGTCCTGACTTTC.

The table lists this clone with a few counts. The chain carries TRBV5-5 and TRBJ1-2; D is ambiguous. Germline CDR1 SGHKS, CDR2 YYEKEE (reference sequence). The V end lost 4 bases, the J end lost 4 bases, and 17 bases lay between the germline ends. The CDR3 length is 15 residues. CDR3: CASSALVDPVYGYTF. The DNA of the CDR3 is TGTGCCAGCAGCGCCCTGGTCGATCCAGTCTATGGCTACACCTTC.

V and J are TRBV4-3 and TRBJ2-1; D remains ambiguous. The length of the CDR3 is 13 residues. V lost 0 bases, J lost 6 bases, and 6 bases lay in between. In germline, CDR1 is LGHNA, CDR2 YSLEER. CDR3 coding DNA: TGCGCCAGCAGCCAAGATCTACCCAATGAGCAGTTCTTC. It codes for CASSQDLPNEQFF.

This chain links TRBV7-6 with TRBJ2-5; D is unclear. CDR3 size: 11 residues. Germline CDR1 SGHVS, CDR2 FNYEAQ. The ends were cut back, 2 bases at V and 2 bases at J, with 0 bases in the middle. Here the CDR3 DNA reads TGTGCCAGCAGCTTACAAGAGACCCAGTACTTC. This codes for CASSLQETQYF. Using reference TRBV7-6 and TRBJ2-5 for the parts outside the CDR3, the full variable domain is GAGVSQSPRYKVTKRGQDVALRCDPISGHVSLYWYRQALGQGPEFLTYFNYEAQQDKSGLPNDRFSAERPEGSISTLTIQRTEQRDSAMYRCASSLQETQYFGPGTRLLVL.

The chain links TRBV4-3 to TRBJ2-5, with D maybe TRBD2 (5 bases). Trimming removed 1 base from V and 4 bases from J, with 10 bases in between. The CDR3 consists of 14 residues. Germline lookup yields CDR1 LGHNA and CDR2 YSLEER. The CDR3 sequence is CASSQVGLGETQYF. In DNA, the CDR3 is TGCGCCAGCAGCCAAGTAGGACTGGGAGAGACCCAGTACTTC.

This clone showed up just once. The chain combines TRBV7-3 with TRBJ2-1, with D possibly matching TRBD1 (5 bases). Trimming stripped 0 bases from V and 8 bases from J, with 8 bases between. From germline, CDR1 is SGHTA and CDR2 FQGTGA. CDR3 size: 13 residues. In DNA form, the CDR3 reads TGTGCCAGCAGCTTAACTGGGGCTGATGAGCAGTTCTTC. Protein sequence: CASSLTGADEQFF. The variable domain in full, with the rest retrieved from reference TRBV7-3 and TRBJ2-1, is GAGVSQTPSNKVTEKGKYVELRCDPISGHTALYWYRQSLGQGPEFLIYFQGTGAADDSGLPNDRFFAVRPEGSVSTLKIQRTERGDSAVYLCASSLTGADEQFFGPGTRLTVL.